Following are 21 T cell receptor beta chains from one sample sequenced in a study of T cell responses to AZD1222 COVID-19 vaccine. TCRdb keeps only in-frame clones here, not all; method: immunoSEQ multiplex PCR. The table records about 150,000 clones, about 92% of them present only once. This sample comprised peripheral blood, obtained on day 0 of AZD1222 vaccination. These TCRs come from an adult in good health.

V is TRBV4-1 and J is TRBJ1-1, with 7 bases fitting TRBD1. The length of the CDR3 is 15 residues. The V and J ends lost 3 bases and 0 bases, in that order; junction bases with no gene match: 4. Germline V gives CDR1 MGHRA, CDR2 YSYEKL. In nucleotides, the CDR3 is TGCGCCAGCAGCCAGGTACAGGGGATGAACACTGAAGCTTTCTTT. This translates into CASSQVQGMNTEAFF.

V is TRBV7-9 and J is TRBJ1-2, with 9 positions matching TRBD1. This CDR3 comprises 14 residues. In germline, CDR1 is SEHNR, CDR2 FQNEAQ (reference sequence). The J segment lost 8 bases and the V segment lost 5 bases, leaving 9 bases of the junction unmatched. The CDR3 region is CASSPSRDRDGYTF. The CDR3 nucleotides are TGTGCCAGCAGCCCGTCCCGGGACAGGGACGGCTACACCTTC.

This chain connects TRBV5-6 to TRBJ2-1; D gene ambiguous. The CDR3 contains 15 residues. Germline-derived CDR1 and CDR2 are SGHDT and YYEEEE. The germline V and J ends were trimmed by 0 bases and 4 bases, with 11 bases remaining between them. The CDR3 nucleotides read TGTGCCAGCAGCTTGGACAGAACACATTACAATGAGCAGTTCTTC. Translated: CASSLDRTHYNEQFF.

The chain recombines TRBV24-1 with TRBJ1-1, with D possibly being TRBD1 (6 bases). Germline V CDR1 and CDR2: KGHDR, SFDVKD. V lost 5 bases and J lost 6, with 12 bases in between. The CDR3 has 13 residues. CDR3 sequence reads: CATSGGGLAEAFF. DNA for the CDR3: TGTGCCACCAGTGGGGGGGGGCTCGCTGAAGCTTTCTTT.

The chain carries TRBV5-1 and TRBJ1-2, with D tentatively TRBD1 (6 bases). Germline V gene sequence: CDR1 SGHRS, CDR2 YFSETQ. This CDR3 region has 16 residues. The V gene lost 0 bases and the J gene lost 8 bases, with 20 bases spanning the gap. CDR3 sequence reads: CASSLGPVSGGPGYTF. Here the CDR3 DNA reads TGCGCCAGCAGCTTGGGGCCTGTATCGGGGGGCCCGGGCTACACCTTC.

The CDR3 sequence: CASSLAGLAGGHEQYF. In DNA form, the CDR3 reads TGTGCCAGCAGCTTGGCGGGTCTAGCGGGAGGTCACGAGCAGTACTTC. The gene calls are TRBV5-4 and TRBJ2-7; 11 nucleotides line up with TRBD2. The CDR3 is made up of 16 amino acids. Germline lookup yields CDR1 SGHNT and CDR2 YYREEE (reference sequence). With 0 bases clipped from V and 5 bases from J, the junction kept 7 bases outside the gene matches. Based on the CDR3 plus reference TRBV5-4 and TRBJ2-7, the full variable domain is ETGVTQSPTHLIKTRGQQVTLRCSSQSGHNTVSWYQQALGQGPQFIFQYYREEENGRGNFPPRFSGLQFPNYSSELNVNALELDDSALYLCASSLAGLAGGHEQYFGPGTRLTVT.

This chain connects TRBV18 to TRBJ2-7; TRBD2 matches 12 bases. The germline CDR1 and CDR2 sequences are KGHSH and LQKENI. The length of the CDR3 is 16 residues. V gave up 3 bases and J gave up 1 base; unmatched junction bases: 4. CDR3 region: CASSPPTSGGSYEQYF. CDR3 in DNA: TGTGCCAGCTCACCGCCCACTAGCGGGGGGTCCTACGAGCAGTACTTC.

The CDR3 is CASFRDREVANTEAFF. CDR3 nucleotides: TGCGCCAGCTTCCGGGACAGAGAAGTCGCGAACACTGAAGCTTTCTTT. This chain joins TRBV10-1 and TRBJ1-1; 7 nucleotides line up with TRBD1. This CDR3 region has 16 residues. V was pared by 8 bases and J by 1 base, with 13 bases of the junction left unmatched. Germline CDR1 is WNHNN and CDR2 is SYGVQD (reference sequence).

This sequence joins TRBV7-9 and TRBJ1-4; TRBD1 matches at 9 bases. This CDR3 region has 14 residues. The germline gives CDR1 SEHNR, CDR2 FQNEAQ (reference sequence). The V gene end was trimmed by 5 bases and the J gene end by 13 bases; junction bases not matched to a gene: 11. The CDR3 DNA reads TGTGCCAGCAGCCCCGGGACAGGGCAGGGGGCACTGTTTTTT. This codes for CASSPGTGQGALFF.

The rearrangement joins TRBV21-1 to TRBJ1-2. TRBV21-1 is a pseudogene segment. The CDR3 consists of 15 residues. The CDR3 loop reads CASSNSRGACYGYTF. In DNA form, the CDR3 reads TGTGCCAGCAGCAACAGTCGGGGAGCGTGTTATGGCTACACCTTC.

V is TRBV3-1 (or the pseudogene TRBV3-2) and J is TRBJ1-1; 7 nucleotides align to TRBD1. The V segment lost 6 bases and the J segment 5 bases; nucleotides outside the gene matches: 3. Germline V lookup: CDR1 LGHDT, CDR2 YNNKEL (reference sequence). CDR3 length: 12 amino acids. The CDR3 spells CASRKDRTEAFF. The CDR3 nucleotides are TGTGCCAGCAGGAAGGACAGGACTGAAGCTTTCTTT.

This chain links TRBV19 with TRBJ1-2; D not resolved. Germline V gene sequence: CDR1 LNHDA, CDR2 SQIVND (reference sequence). The CDR3 runs to 14 residues. Trimming cost V 0 bases and J 2 bases, with 7 bases left between them. Here the CDR3 DNA reads TGTGCCAGTAGTATAGAGGCAGCAAACTATGGCTACACCTTC. It is translated as CASSIEAANYGYTF. The whole variable domain, remainder taken from reference TRBV19 and TRBJ1-2, is DGGITQSPKYLFRKEGQNVTLSCEQNLNHDAMYWYRQDPGQGLRLIYYSQIVNDFQKGDIAEGYSVSREKKESFPLTVTSAQKNPTAFYLCASSIEAANYGYTFGSGTRLTVV.

The rearrangement joins TRBV7-2 to TRBJ1-2, with D perhaps TRBD1 (6 bases). The germline V and J ends were trimmed by 0 bases and 7 bases, with 15 bases remaining between them. The CDR3 is 15 amino acids. Germline CDR1 SGHTA, CDR2 FQGNSA. This CDR3 reads CASSLAGGLKGGYTF. The CDR3, as DNA: TGTGCCAGCAGCTTAGCTGGGGGCTTGAAGGGTGGCTACACCTTC. The variable domain in full, with the rest retrieved from reference TRBV7-2 and TRBJ1-2, is GAGVSQSPSNKVTEKGKDVELRCDPISGHTALYWYRQSLGQGLEFLIYFQGNSAPDKSGLPSDRFSAERTGGSVSTLTIQRTQQEDSAVYLCASSLAGGLKGGYTFGSGTRLTVV.

The chain links TRBV10-3 to TRBJ1-5; TRBD1 is a possible D gene (6 bases). CDR3 length equals 18 residues. Trimming took off 4 bases at V and 2 bases at J, with 21 bases between the two ends. The germline CDR1 and CDR2 sequences are ENHRY and SYGVKD. For the CDR3, the DNA is TGTGCCATCAGTGCCGCGGCCCTCAGGGCAGGGGGCAATCAGCCCCAGCATTTT. Its translation is CAISAAALRAGGNQPQHF.

The V and J genes are TRBV28 and TRBJ1-2; no clear D gene. The CDR3 is 14 amino acids. Trimming removed 6 bases at V and 6 bases at J, with 17 bases between. The V gene's germline CDR1 is MDHEN and CDR2 SYDVKM. CDR3 loop: CASSPPSRGNGYTF. The CDR3 DNA sequence: TGTGCCAGCAGCCCGCCGAGTAGAGGAAATGGCTACACCTTC.

The sample holds a few counts of this clone. The chain employs TRBV29-1 and TRBJ2-7; D remains unclear. Germline V CDR1 and CDR2: SQVTM, ANQGSEA. V gave up 8 bases and J gave up 7 bases, with 27 bases separating them. The CDR3 has 15 residues. For the CDR3, the DNA is TGCAGCACAATAGCCGACGGGCCCGCCTTCCGGGAGCAGTACTTC. It codes for CSTIADGPAFREQYF.

The chain joins TRBV5-5 to TRBJ2-7; 14 bases match TRBD2. CDR3 length: 17 amino acids. The J segment lost 3 bases and the V segment lost 4 bases, leaving 9 bases of the junction unmatched. Germline CDR1 reads SGHKS; CDR2 reads YYEKEE (reference sequence). CDR3 DNA: TGTGCCAGCAGCCCCCGGACTAGCGGGAGGCCTAACTACGAGCAGTACTTC. This codes for CASSPRTSGRPNYEQYF.

The chain has TRBV7-2 and TRBJ1-6, with 7 bases fitting TRBD1. Germline loops: CDR1 SGHTA, CDR2 FQGNSA. The CDR3 totals 14 residues. The V gene end was trimmed by 4 bases and the J gene end by 8 bases; junction bases not matched to a gene: 5. The CDR3 loop reads CASSSRGGYSPLHF. CDR3 nucleotide sequence: TGTGCCAGCAGCTCCAGGGGGGGTTATTCACCCCTCCACTTT. Full variable domain (missing parts from reference TRBV7-2 and TRBJ1-6): GAGVSQSPSNKVTEKGKDVELRCDPISGHTALYWYRQSLGQGLEFLIYFQGNSAPDKSGLPSDRFSAERTGGSVSTLTIQRTQQEDSAVYLCASSSRGGYSPLHFGNGTRLTVT.

The sample holds one count of this clone. The chain uses TRBV5-1 and TRBJ2-7, with 7 nucleotides matching TRBD2. The CDR3 spans 15 residues. The junction had 9 bases not matched to a gene; V was cut back by 0 bases and J by 6 bases. The V gene's germline CDR1 is SGHRS and CDR2 YFSETQ. The CDR3 bases are TGCGCCAGCAGCTTGGAACTAGCGCCTAAGACCGAGCAGTACTTC. Its translation: CASSLELAPKTEQYF. Complete variable domain (other parts from reference TRBV5-1 and TRBJ2-7): KAGVTQTPRYLIKTRGQQVTLSCSPISGHRSVSWYQQTPGQGLQFLFEYFSETQRNKGNFPGRFSGRQFSNSRSEMNVSTLELGDSALYLCASSLELAPKTEQYFGPGTRLTVT.

V gene TRBV5-6 combines with J gene TRBJ2-5, with D possibly matching TRBD2 (5 bases). The CDR3 extends over 12 amino acids. The V end was cut by 0 bases, the J end by 12 bases, with 12 bases between. Looked up from germline, CDR1 is SGHDT and CDR2 is YYEEEE. The CDR3 DNA is TGTGCCAGCAGCTTGGGTGGACTTGGGGAGTACTTC. This codes for CASSLGGLGEYF. The full variable domain, in which reference TRBV5-6 and TRBJ2-5 provide the parts outside the CDR3, is DAGVTQSPTHLIKTRGQQVTLRCSPKSGHDTVSWYQQALGQGPQFIFQYYEEEERQRGNFPDRFSGHQFPNYSSELNVNALLLGDSALYLCASSLGGLGEYFGPGTRLLVL.

V gene TRBV7-8 combines with J gene TRBJ1-3; D is unclear. Trimming cost V 1 base and J 0 bases, with 4 bases left between them. From germline, CDR1 is SGHVS and CDR2 FQNEAQ. The CDR3 extends over 14 amino acids. CDR3 region: CASSLGASGNTIYF. CDR3 DNA sequence: TGTGCCAGCAGCTTAGGGGCCTCTGGAAACACCATATATTTT.